The rows below give T cell receptor beta chains drawn from one sample of a study of blood T cell repertoires in COVID-19. TCRdb keeps only in-frame clones here, not all; method: immunoSEQ multiplex PCR. The sample records about 500,000 clones, 70% to 90% being singletons. What was sequenced was peripheral blood. All receptors come from a woman aged 45-65 years with COVID-19, enrolled during active disease. Both conserved end residues are part of each CDR3. A D gene is named only where the DNA matches it firmly. Not all rows give a size; the values are once, few, many and, for expanded clones, a class.

size | J | D | V | CDR3 | DNA
few | TRBJ1-4 | TRBD1 | TRBV27 | CASSSTGPGRGEKLFF | TGTGCCAGCAGTTCGACAGGGCCCGGACGGGGTGAAAAACTGTTTTTT
NA | TRBJ2-2 | TRBD1 | TRBV3-1/TRBV3-2 | CASGGRQGGDTGELFF | TGTGCCAGCGGGGGAAGACAGGGGGGTGACACCGGGGAGCTGTTTTTT
NA | TRBJ2-1 | TRBD2 | TRBV5-1 | CASSIEAGGSYNEQFF | TGCGCCAGCAGCATCGAAGCGGGGGGGTCCTACAATGAGCAGTTCTTC
few | TRBJ1-1 | NA | TRBV4-1 | CASRRPGGRNTEAFF | TGCGCCAGCAGACGTCCGGGCGGGCGGAACACTGAAGCTTTCTTT
NA | TRBJ2-7 | TRBD1 | TRBV30 | CAWSPGQGDSYEQYF | TGTGCCTGGAGCCCGGGACAGGGGGACTCCTACGAGCAGTACTTC
NA | TRBJ2-2 | NA | TRBV10-3 | CAISESAQGNAGELFF | TGTGCCATCAGTGAGTCGGCCCAGGGTAATGCCGGGGAGCTGTTTTTT
NA | TRBJ2-7 | TRBD1 | TRBV27 | CASSTTPSGTVLYEQYF | TGTGCCAGCAGTACCACACCCTCCGGGACAGTCCTCTACGAGCAGTACTTC
NA | TRBJ2-2 | TRBD1 | TRBV12-3/TRBV12-4 | CASSLGQDGELFF | TGTGCCAGCAGCCTTGGACAGGACGGGGAGCTGTTTTTT
NA | TRBJ1-6 | NA | TRBV2 | CASSDGYNSPLHF | TGTGCCAGCAGTGACGGGTATAATTCACCCCTCCACTTT
NA | TRBJ1-5 | TRBD1 | TRBV5-1 | CASSMGQANQPQHF | TGCGCCAGCAGCATGGGACAGGCGAATCAGCCCCAGCATTTT
NA | TRBJ2-4 | NA | TRBV27 | CASSYRESKNIQYF | TGTGCCAGCAGTTATCGGGAGTCCAAAAACATTCAGTACTTC
NA | TRBJ1-5 | TRBD1 | TRBV3-1/TRBV3-2 | CASSQQGAQPQHF | TGTGCCAGCAGCCAACAGGGGGCCCAGCCCCAGCATTTT
NA | TRBJ1-1 | NA | TRBV30 | CAWPASGRVESTEAFF | TGTGCCTGGCCCGCCTCGGGCAGGGTAGAGAGCACTGAAGCTTTCTTT
NA | TRBJ1-2 | TRBD1 | TRBV5-1 | CASSLQGAEDGYTF | TGCGCCAGCAGCTTGCAGGGGGCAGAGGATGGCTACACCTTC
NA | TRBJ2-1 | TRBD1 | TRBV10-3 | CAISVRPQGADEQFF | TGTGCCATCAGTGTAAGACCCCAGGGGGCGGATGAGCAGTTCTTC
NA | TRBJ2-2 | NA | TRBV27 | CASSFGGANTGELFF | TGTGCCAGCAGTTTTGGGGGCGCGAACACCGGGGAGCTGTTTTTT
NA | TRBJ1-4 | NA | TRBV6-1 | CASSETYRDGRQLFF | TGTGCCAGCAGTGAAACTTACAGGGATGGGCGACAACTGTTTTTT
NA | TRBJ1-2 | NA | TRBV5-1 | CASSWADRPNYGYTF | TGCGCCAGCAGCTGGGCAGACAGGCCTAACTATGGCTACACCTTC
NA | TRBJ1-2 | NA | TRBV28 | CASSPSGGRVYGYTF | TGTGCCAGCAGTCCCTCGGGGGGGCGCGTCTATGGCTACACCTTC
NA | TRBJ2-1 | TRBD2 | TRBV5-1 | CASSLAREGSLRYPSYNEQFF | TGCGCCAGCAGCTTGGCCAGGGAGGGCAGTCTAAGATACCCCTCCTACAATGAGCAGTTCTTC
few | TRBJ1-6 | NA | TRBV11-2 | CASSLVVGRQRNSPLHF | TGTGCCAGCAGCTTAGTAGTTGGGAGGCAGAGGAATTCACCCCTCCACTTT
NA | TRBJ2-3 | TRBD2 | TRBV10-3 | CAINPEGSGGRDTQYF | TGTGCCATCAACCCCGAGGGTAGCGGGGGAAGAGATACGCAGTATTTT
NA | TRBJ2-5 | NA | TRBV9 | CASSVKPNGETQYF | TGTGCCAGCAGCGTTAAGCCAAACGGAGAGACCCAGTACTTC
once | TRBJ1-3 | NA | TRBV29-1 | CSNRQGIAGNTIYF | TGCAGTAACCGGCAGGGGATCGCAGGAAACACCATATATTTT
NA | TRBJ2-7 | NA | TRBV9 | CASSVNVDFPYEQYF | TGTGCCAGCAGCGTAAACGTGGACTTCCCCTACGAGCAGTACTTC
NA | TRBJ1-3 | NA | TRBV5-1 | CASSFTTSRANTIYF | TGCGCCAGCAGCTTCACCACCTCGAGAGCCAACACCATATATTTT
NA | TRBJ1-2 | TRBD1 | TRBV4-2 | CASSQEPVPSGGRGPRGNYGYTF | TGTGCCAGCAGCCAAGAACCTGTCCCTTCGGGGGGCAGGGGGCCAAGAGGAAACTATGGCTACACCTTC
NA | TRBJ1-3 | NA | TRBV12-5 | CASGLGGFGNTIYF | TGTGCTAGTGGTTTGGGGGGCTTTGGAAACACCATATATTTT
NA | TRBJ2-1 | TRBD2 | TRBV5-4 | CASRLGGWNEQFF | TGTGCCAGCAGACTGGGGGGGTGGAATGAGCAGTTCTTC
NA | TRBJ2-2 | NA | TRBV1 | CTSSQELRLARNTGELFF | TGCACCAGCAGCCAAGAGTTACGGCTAGCCAGGAACACCGGGGAGCTGTTTTTT
few | TRBJ1-5 | NA | TRBV3-1/TRBV3-2 | CASSQDREQPQHF | TGTGCCAGCAGCCAAGACAGGGAACAGCCCCAGCATTTT
few | TRBJ2-5 | TRBD2 | TRBV3-1/TRBV3-2 | CASSQGLAGGPQETQYF | TGTGCCAGCAGCCAGGGTCTAGCGGGGGGACCTCAAGAGACCCAGTACTTC
NA | TRBJ2-7 | TRBD1 | TRBV7-2 | CASSLLGQALYEQYF | TGTGCCAGCAGCCTACTAGGACAGGCCCTCTACGAGCAGTACTTC
few | TRBJ1-1 | NA | TRBV7-9 | CASSSRVIEAFF | TGTGCCAGCAGCTCCAGGGTTATTGAAGCTTTCTTT
NA | TRBJ1-1 | NA | TRBV27 | CASSLSSAGWRSEAFF | TGTGCCAGCAGTTTATCTTCGGCAGGGTGGCGTTCTGAAGCTTTCTTT
NA | TRBJ1-2 | NA | TRBV5-1 | CASSLGGDSGYTF | TGCGCCAGCAGCTTGGGCGGGGATTCGGGCTACACCTTC
NA | TRBJ1-1 | NA | TRBV19 | CASSILRNTEAFF | TGTGCCAGTAGTATCCTAAGGAACACTGAAGCTTTCTTT
NA | TRBJ2-1 | TRBD2 | TRBV27 | CASSAGTRGNEQFF | TGTGCCAGCAGTGCGGGGACTAGAGGCAATGAGCAGTTCTTC
NA | TRBJ1-6 | NA | TRBV5-1 | CASSLVPGRDSPLHF | TGCGCCAGCAGCTTGGTTCCAGGGAGGGATTCACCCCTCCACTTT
once | TRBJ2-7 | TRBD1 | TRBV6-6 | CASRLQQGAGLYEQYF | TGTGCCAGCAGATTACAACAGGGGGCGGGTCTATACGAGCAGTACTTC
NA | TRBJ1-1 | TRBD1 | TRBV19 | CASKEQGVTEAFF | TGTGCCAGTAAGGAACAGGGGGTCACTGAAGCTTTCTTT
NA | TRBJ2-1 | TRBD1 | TRBV2 | CASSRDSIDNEQFF | TGTGCCAGCTCCCGGGACAGCATAGACAATGAGCAGTTCTTC
NA | TRBJ2-3 | TRBD1 | TRBV10-3 | CAISAGGRGDTQYF | TGTGCCATCAGTGCAGGGGGCCGGGGGGATACGCAGTATTTT
NA | TRBJ2-1 | TRBD1 | TRBV9 | CASSVGGQRSYNEQFF | TGTGCCAGCAGCGTAGGGGGACAGCGCTCCTACAATGAGCAGTTCTTC
NA | TRBJ2-5 | NA | TRBV10-3 | CAISDRGETQYF | TGTGCCATCAGTGATAGGGGAGAGACCCAGTACTTC
NA | TRBJ2-5 | TRBD2 | TRBV6-5 | CASTSGGQETQYF | TGTGCCAGCACTAGCGGGGGACAAGAGACCCAGTACTTC
once | TRBJ2-3 | TRBD1 | TRBV30 | CAWSTTGGSDTQYF | TGTGCCTGGAGTACCACAGGGGGATCAGATACGCAGTATTTT